The 25 T cell receptor beta chains below were found in one sample sequenced in a study of PD-1 blockade in classical Hodgkin lymphoma. Brentuximab vedotin exposure varied among the patients, all of whom had relapsed after autologous stem cell transplantation. Profiled with immunoSEQ multiplex PCR; TCRdb holds only in-frame clones, not every one. This sample has roughly 23,000 clones, with approximately 74% found just once. The specimen was peripheral blood mononuclear cells (PBMCs), collected at baseline. The origin of the receptors is a human donor with classical Hodgkin lymphoma.

In nucleotides, the CDR3 is TGTGCCAGCAGTTATGTGGGGGGGCCTCAGCCCCAGCATTTT. This encodes CASSYVGGPQPQHF. V gene TRBV6-5 combines with J gene TRBJ1-5; TRBD1 is a possible D gene (6 bases). Per the germline V gene, CDR1 is MNHEY and CDR2 is SVGAGI. Trimming cost V 3 bases and J 6 bases, with 12 bases left between them. This CDR3 region has 14 residues.

The chain carries TRBV19 and TRBJ1-3; no definite D call. V was trimmed by 5 bases and J by 7 bases, leaving 9 bases between them. The germline V gene encodes CDR1 LNHDA and CDR2 SQIVND (reference sequence). The CDR3 has 12 amino acids. DNA for the CDR3: TGTGCCAGTAGTCCTCTCGGCAACACCATATATTTT. Amino acid sequence: CASSPLGNTIYF.

This clone has a single count. The chain is built from TRBV18 and TRBJ2-1; D ambiguous. Germline V gives CDR1 KGHSH, CDR2 LQKENI. The ends were cut back, 5 bases at V and 8 bases at J, with 7 bases in the middle. The length of the CDR3 is 11 residues. Written as DNA, the CDR3 is TGTGCCAGCTCAGAGTTGCATGAGCAGTTCTTC. It codes for CASSELHEQFF.

The V call is TRBV7-9, the J call TRBJ2-1; a possible D gene is TRBD2 (6 bases). Germline V gene sequence: CDR1 SEHNR, CDR2 FQNEAQ (reference sequence). Trimming pared 5 bases from V and 9 bases from J, leaving 17 bases between. The CDR3 runs 14 residues. CDR3: CASSARLGPGEQFF. The CDR3 DNA reads as TGTGCCAGCAGCGCTCGACTAGGTCCTGGTGAGCAGTTCTTC.

This clone is categorized as medium-sized. The V and J genes are TRBV4-2 and TRBJ1-1; TRBD1 matches 8 bases. Germline V gene data show CDR1 as LGHNA and CDR2 as YNFKEQ. The CDR3 totals 17 residues. Trimming took 0 bases from V and 6 from J; bases not matched to a gene: 12. As DNA, the CDR3 is TGTGCCAGCAGCCAAGATACCCCGACAGGGGCCGACGCTGAAGCTTTCTTT. Its protein is CASSQDTPTGADAEAFF.

This clone was seen only once. This chain links TRBV29-1 with TRBJ1-4, with unresolved D. This CDR3 region has 16 residues. Germline V gene sequence: CDR1 SQVTM, CDR2 ANQGSEA. Here the CDR3 reads CSGRGRFEGGSEKLFF. CDR3 DNA sequence: TGCAGTGGAAGAGGAAGGTTTGAGGGAGGGAGTGAAAAACTGTTTTTT. Supplemented by reference TRBV29-1 and TRBJ1-4, the full variable domain reads SAVISQKPSRDICQRGTSLTIQCQVDSQVTMMFWYRQQPGQSLTLIATANQGSEATYESGFVIDKFPISRPNLTFSTLTVSNMSPEDSSIYLCSGRGRFEGGSEKLFFGSGTQLSVL.

By share of the sample, this clone is medium-sized. The chain recombines TRBV5-4 with TRBJ2-1; 8 bases line up with TRBD2. V dropped 0 bases and J dropped 1; count of bases not matched to a gene: 6. CDR3 size: 17 residues. Germline V gives CDR1 SGHNT, CDR2 YYREEE (reference sequence). DNA for the CDR3: TGTGCCAGCAGCTTGGCCGGGACGGGGGGGTCCTACAATGAGCAGTTCTTC. This encodes CASSLAGTGGSYNEQFF.

The genes are TRBV7-9 and TRBJ2-4; TRBD2 might be the D (7 bases). In germline, CDR1 is SEHNR, CDR2 FQNEAQ (reference sequence). This CDR3 spans 17 amino acids. The V gene lost 0 bases and the J gene lost 0 bases, with 12 bases spanning the gap. CDR3 sequence reads: CASSLAWGGLAKNIQYF. The CDR3 nucleotides read TGTGCCAGCAGCTTAGCTTGGGGGGGCTTAGCCAAAAACATTCAGTACTTC.

The chain recombines TRBV29-1 with TRBJ2-5; 8 bases align to TRBD1. The CDR3 is 12 amino acids. The V gene's germline CDR1 is SQVTM and CDR2 ANQGSEA. With V trimmed by 6 bases and J by 1 base, 1 base remained unmatched. CDR3 sequence (DNA): TGCAGCGTCGGGACAGGCCAAGAGACCCAGTACTTC. Translation: CSVGTGQETQYF. Complete variable domain (other parts from reference TRBV29-1 and TRBJ2-5): SAVISQKPSRDICQRGTSLTIQCQVDSQVTMMFWYRQQPGQSLTLIATANQGSEATYESGFVIDKFPISRPNLTFSTLTVSNMSPEDSSIYLCSVGTGQETQYFGPGTRLLVL.

This clone showed up just a few times. The V and J genes are TRBV7-9 and TRBJ1-5; 7 bases map to TRBD1. CDR1 and CDR2 from the germline V gene are SEHNR and FQNEAQ (reference sequence). The V segment lost 3 bases and the J segment 6 bases; nucleotides outside the gene matches: 5. The CDR3 is made up of 14 amino acids. The CDR3 loop reads CASSLTGSGQPQHF. The CDR3, as DNA: TGTGCCAGCAGCTTGACAGGGTCCGGTCAGCCCCAGCATTTT.

V usage is TRBV19 and J usage is TRBJ2-3; tentatively, D is TRBD2 (5 bases). CDR1 and CDR2 from the germline V gene are LNHDA and SQIVND (reference sequence). CDR3 length equals 15 residues. The V end was cut by 6 bases, the J end by 2 bases, with 15 bases between. In DNA form, the CDR3 reads TGTGCCAGTAGCCTCGCCCGCGGGTTCACAGATACGCAGTATTTT. As protein: CASSLARGFTDTQYF. The entire variable domain, with the rest obtained from reference TRBV19 and TRBJ2-3, is as follows: DGGITQSPKYLFRKEGQNVTLSCEQNLNHDAMYWYRQDPGQGLRLIYYSQIVNDFQKGDIAEGYSVSREKKESFPLTVTSAQKNPTAFYLCASSLARGFTDTQYFGPGTRLTVL.

The gene calls are TRBV19 and TRBJ2-6; 8 bases are a match to TRBD1. The CDR3 spans 17 residues. Trimming cost V 4 bases and J 0 bases; bases outside gene matches: 5. Germline CDR1 is LNHDA and CDR2 is SQIVND (reference sequence). Here the CDR3 DNA reads TGTGCCAGTAGTAGCCGGGACAGGAGCTCTGGGGCCAACGTCCTGACTTTC. This sequence encodes CASSSRDRSSGANVLTF. Filled out from reference TRBV19 and TRBJ2-6, the complete variable domain reads DGGITQSPKYLFRKEGQNVTLSCEQNLNHDAMYWYRQDPGQGLRLIYYSQIVNDFQKGDIAEGYSVSREKKESFPLTVTSAQKNPTAFYLCASSSRDRSSGANVLTFGAGSRLTVL.

V usage is TRBV7-9 and J usage is TRBJ1-1; D perhaps matches TRBD1 (5 bases). Looked up from germline, CDR1 is SEHNR and CDR2 is FQNEAQ (reference sequence). With 2 bases removed from V and 4 bases from J, the gap between germline ends came to 23 bases. This CDR3 is 18 amino acids long. The CDR3 is CASSLQLGNPPGATEAFF. As DNA, the CDR3 is TGTGCCAGCAGCTTACAGTTGGGCAATCCCCCTGGGGCCACTGAAGCTTTCTTT.

V usage is TRBV5-1 and J usage is TRBJ2-3; the match to TRBD2 covers 10 bases. Germline-derived CDR1 and CDR2 are SGHRS and YFSETQ. V shed 1 base, J shed 1 base, and the junction held 3 bases outside the gene matches. The CDR3 runs to 16 residues. CDR3: CASSLRLAGGTDTQYF. CDR3 nucleotide sequence: TGCGCCAGCAGCTTGAGGCTAGCGGGGGGCACAGATACGCAGTATTTT.

In its sample, this clone was seen once. The CDR3 sequence: CASSSPRGATNEKLFF. In nucleotides, the CDR3 is TGTGCCAGCAGTTCTCCCAGGGGGGCAACTAATGAAAAACTGTTTTTT. This chain joins TRBV28 and TRBJ1-4, with 7 bases aligning to TRBD1. CDR3 length equals 16 residues. Per the germline V gene, CDR1 is MDHEN and CDR2 is SYDVKM. Trimming took 4 bases from V and 0 from J; bases not matched to a gene: 5.

The chain recombines TRBV7-8 with TRBJ2-3; D might be TRBD2 (5 bases). Germline-derived CDR1 and CDR2 are SGHVS and FQNEAQ. The V end was cut by 8 bases, the J end by 2 bases, with 20 bases between. This CDR3 is 16 amino acids long. Here the CDR3 reads CASSPREWTSTDTQYF. DNA of the CDR3: TGTGCCAGCTCCCCGAGGGAGTGGACCTCCACAGATACGCAGTATTTT. Together with reference TRBV7-8 and TRBJ2-3, the CDR3 gives the full variable domain: GAGVSQSPRYKVAKRGQDVALRCDPISGHVSLFWYQQALGQGPEFLTYFQNEAQLDKSGLPSDRFFAERPEGSVSTLKIQRTQQEDSAVYLCASSPREWTSTDTQYFGPGTRLTVL.

This chain joins TRBV5-1 and TRBJ2-3, with 10 nucleotides matching TRBD2. The germline V gene has CDR1 SGHRS and CDR2 YFSETQ. With V trimmed by 0 bases and J by 5 bases, 9 bases remained unmatched. The CDR3 totals 17 residues. The CDR3: CASSLDLAGGMQDTQYF. The DNA of the CDR3 is TGCGCCAGCAGCTTGGACTTAGCGGGGGGAATGCAAGATACGCAGTATTTT.

The J gene is TRBJ2-7, the V gene TRBV7-3, with 8 bases that match TRBD1. Losses at the gene ends were 4 bases for V and 8 bases for J; bases not matched to a gene: 13. The CDR3 is made up of 15 amino acids. Germline V gene sequence: CDR1 SGHTA, CDR2 FQGTGA. CDR3 loop: CASSSGQGGFEKQYF. The CDR3 nucleotides are TGTGCCAGCAGCTCCGGACAGGGTGGGTTTGAGAAGCAGTACTTC.

The V and J genes are TRBV29-1 and TRBJ2-6; no reliable D call. Trimming took off 6 bases at V and 2 bases at J, with 8 bases between the two ends. This CDR3 contains 13 residues. Germline values: CDR1 SQVTM, CDR2 ANQGSEA. In nucleotides, the CDR3 is TGCAGCGTCGACTGGACTGGGGCCAACGTCCTGACTTTC. This sequence encodes CSVDWTGANVLTF.

This clone was picked up a small number of times. The V and J genes are TRBV28 and TRBJ2-1; 7 bases line up with TRBD1. The J segment lost 9 bases and the V segment lost 7 bases, leaving 9 bases of the junction unmatched. Germline CDR1 and CDR2: MDHEN and SYDVKM. The CDR3 is 13 residues long. This CDR3 is CASTGTVKGEQFF. CDR3 DNA: TGTGCCAGCACCGGGACAGTTAAGGGTGAGCAGTTCTTC.

J is TRBJ2-7 and V is TRBV4-2, with 9 nucleotides matching TRBD2. Germline CDR1 and CDR2: LGHNA and YNFKEQ. The CDR3 covers 16 residues. The trim removed 0 bases at V and 0 bases at J, leaving 3 bases unmatched. This chain's CDR3 is CASSQDPSGVSYEQYF. In DNA, the CDR3 is TGTGCCAGCAGCCAAGATCCTAGCGGGGTCTCCTACGAGCAGTACTTC.

This chain connects TRBV7-2 to TRBJ2-6; D might be TRBD1 (6 bases). In germline, CDR1 is SGHTA, CDR2 FQGNSA. CDR3 length: 18 amino acids. The V gene lost 2 bases and the J gene lost 1 base, with 15 bases spanning the gap. Written as DNA, the CDR3 is TGTGCCAGCAGCTTATTTCTGGGGGCTCGTTCTGGGGCCAACGTCCTGACTTTC. It yields the protein CASSLFLGARSGANVLTF.

This clone was recorded only once. Other DNA sequences in the sample encode the same CDR3. The rearrangement links TRBV27 to TRBJ2-5; 14 positions agree with TRBD2. Germline CDR1 reads MNHEY; CDR2 reads SMNVEV (reference sequence). With V trimmed by 6 bases and J by 4 bases, 1 base remained unmatched. The CDR3 runs to 14 residues. The CDR3 loop reads CASRGLAGVETQYF. Here the CDR3 DNA reads TGTGCCAGCAGGGGACTAGCGGGAGTAGAGACCCAGTACTTC.

V gene TRBV27 combines with J gene TRBJ2-6; D gene uncertain. V was cut by 9 bases and J by 4 bases, with 16 bases left in between. Germline V CDR1 and CDR2: MNHEY, SMNVEV (reference sequence). The CDR3 extends over 15 amino acids. The CDR3 region has the DNA TGTGCCAGTAAAACTCGGACGAACGGGGCCAACGTCCTGACTTTC. Its translation: CASKTRTNGANVLTF.

The V gene is TRBV12-1, the J gene TRBJ2-3; TRBD1 was called by the table and not checked on the DNA. TRBV12-1 counts as a pseudogene. This CDR3 spans 14 amino acids. The CDR3 loop reads CASSFSGSTDTQYF. The CDR3 bases are TGTGCCAGCAGCTTTTCAGGGAGCACAGATACGCAGTATTTT.